The clone carrying this TCR beta chain appeared a few times. Antigen specificity is unknown. Thawed PBMCs were FACS-sorted into unstimulated CD4+CD25+CD127- regulatory T cells, CD4+CD25- non-regulatory cells, CD4 and CD8 cells. These data come from a study of Tregs in tolerant kidney transplant recipients. Study findings and constraints: In tolerant patients, donor-specific Tregs outgrew total Tregs, suggesting antigen-driven expansion. Some patients' samples used different primers over time, so nucleotide sequences weren't comparable.

Data came from immunoSEQ multiplex PCR; TCRdb stores just in-frame clones and leaves some out. The sample includes tens of thousands of clones, 93% of them seen just once. The V gene lost 10 bases and the J gene lost 0 bases, with 13 bases spanning the gap. CDR1 and CDR2 from the germline V gene are SGHTA and FQGNSA. CDR3 length equals 14 residues. This chain joins TRBV7-2 and TRBJ1-3; D is uncertain. Sequencing was performed on CD4+ T cells from blood, taken before the transplant. The TCR originated in a human donor who received a combined kidney and bone marrow transplant. The DNA of the CDR3 is TGTGCCACCAAAACACAGCACTCTGGAAACACCATATATTTT. Protein: CATKTQHSGNTIYF. Full variable domain (outside the CDR3, taken from reference TRBV7-2 and TRBJ1-3): GAGVSQSPSNKVTEKGKDVELRCDPISGHTALYWYRQSLGQGLEFLIYFQGNSAPDKSGLPSDRFSAERTGGSVSTLTIQRTQQEDSAVYLCATKTQHSGNTIYFGEGSWLTVV.